This entry lists 28 T cell receptor beta chains sequenced from one sample in a study of radiotherapy plus CTLA-4 blockade in lung cancer. Profiled with immunoSEQ multiplex PCR; TCRdb holds only in-frame clones, not every one. The repertoire holds 83,000 or so clones, about four fifths seen once, with 0.75% to 0.85% in the top ten. The sequencing here drew on peripheral blood, taken from a patient treated with radiotherapy plus ipilimumab. The source of these receptors is a human donor with non-small cell lung cancer who had stable disease on radiotherapy plus ipilimumab.

The chain couples TRBV5-6 to TRBJ2-7; TRBD1 aligns across 8 bases. V trimming: 2 bases; J trimming: 2 bases; junction bases outside the gene matches: 6. Germline V gene lookup returns CDR1 SGHDT and CDR2 YYEEEE. There are 15 residues in the CDR3. CDR3 protein: CASSFRGLGPYEQYF. The CDR3 coding sequence is TGTGCCAGCAGCTTCAGGGGGCTCGGGCCCTACGAGCAGTACTTC.

The chain carries TRBV27 and TRBJ2-7; D is uncertain. The CDR3 extends over 14 amino acids. Germline V gene lookup returns CDR1 MNHEY and CDR2 SMNVEV (reference sequence). Trimming removed 5 bases at V and 2 bases at J, with 13 bases between. The CDR3 DNA reads as TGTGCCAGCAGTCCGTATTTTAGTACCTACGAGCAGTACTTC. As protein: CASSPYFSTYEQYF.

J is TRBJ1-1 and V is TRBV9, with D unresolved. The CDR3 is 14 amino acids. V was pared by 0 bases and J by 1 base, with 7 bases between. In germline, CDR1 is SGDLS, CDR2 YYNGEE. The CDR3 sequence is CASSVVEQNTEAFF. Here the CDR3 DNA reads TGTGCCAGCAGCGTAGTTGAACAGAACACTGAAGCTTTCTTT.

The J gene is TRBJ1-2, the V gene TRBV25-1; 7 bases are shared with TRBD1. The CDR3 runs to 12 residues. V lost 5 bases and J lost 7; bases outside the gene matches: 4. The V gene's germline CDR1 is MGHDK and CDR2 SYGVNS. The CDR3 nucleotides are TGTGCCAGCAGTACAGGGGAAGCTGGCTACACCTTC. This encodes CASSTGEAGYTF.

CDR3 in amino acids: CASSRSPRETYNEQFF. Here the CDR3 DNA reads TGTGCCAGCAGCCGAAGTCCGCGGGAGACGTACAATGAGCAGTTCTTC. This rearrangement joins TRBV7-2 to TRBJ2-1, with 7 bases identical to TRBD2. The CDR3 has 16 residues. J lost 4 bases, V lost 5 bases, and 11 bases had no gene match. Germline lookup yields CDR1 SGHTA and CDR2 FQGNSA.

The rearrangement links TRBV5-1 to TRBJ2-1; D possibly matches TRBD1 or TRBD2 (5 bases each). V lost 2 bases and J 0 bases, leaving 21 bases between the germline ends. CDR3 length: 19 residues. Germline assignment: CDR1 SGHRS and CDR2 YFSETQ. The CDR3 DNA follows: TGCGCCAGCAGCTTCCAGGGACCAAAAGGGGTGAGCTCCTACAATGAGCAGTTCTTC. Protein product: CASSFQGPKGVSSYNEQFF.

Only one count was recorded for this clone. This sequence joins TRBV7-2 and TRBJ1-1, with D perhaps TRBD1 (6 bases). The CDR3 is 13 amino acids. CDR1 and CDR2 from the germline V gene are SGHTA and FQGNSA. Trimming took 5 bases from V and 5 from J, leaving 12 bases between them. CDR3 in amino acids: CASSLTGQTEAFF. In DNA, the CDR3 is TGTGCCAGCAGCCTAACAGGACAGACTGAAGCTTTCTTT. Filled out from reference TRBV7-2 and TRBJ1-1, the complete variable domain reads GAGVSQSPSNKVTEKGKDVELRCDPISGHTALYWYRQSLGQGLEFLIYFQGNSAPDKSGLPSDRFSAERTGGSVSTLTIQRTQQEDSAVYLCASSLTGQTEAFFGQGTRLTVV.

V usage is TRBV9 and J usage is TRBJ1-6, with D perhaps TRBD1 (6 bases). This CDR3 comprises 14 residues. Germline loops: CDR1 SGDLS, CDR2 YYNGEE. V was clipped by 4 bases and J by 6 bases, with 11 bases between them. CDR3 sequence: CASSPRGGNSPLHF. The CDR3, as DNA: TGTGCCAGCAGCCCCAGGGGTGGTAATTCACCCCTCCACTTT.

In this sample, this clone turned up once. This chain connects TRBV28 to TRBJ1-2; no definite D call. V was shortened by 1 base and J by 7 bases, with 13 bases between the two germline ends. This CDR3 region has 14 residues. Germline V gives CDR1 MDHEN, CDR2 SYDVKM. CDR3 in amino acids: CASSLSGLGRGYTF. CDR3 coding DNA: TGTGCCAGCAGTTTATCAGGTCTCGGTCGTGGCTACACCTTC.

The chain links TRBV10-1 to TRBJ2-1; 9 bases match TRBD2. J lost 9 bases, V lost 3 bases, and 6 bases had no gene match. Germline V gene sequence: CDR1 WNHNN, CDR2 SYGVQD (reference sequence). The length of the CDR3 is 14 residues. The CDR3 coding sequence is TGCGCCAGCAGTGAAGGCGGGAGGGCAGGTGAGCAGTTCTTC. Translating it yields CASSEGGRAGEQFF.

The chain carries TRBV6-5 and TRBJ1-2, with D unresolved. The CDR3 runs 16 residues. V was cut by 4 bases and J by 5 bases, with 20 bases left in between. The germline CDR1 and CDR2 sequences are MNHEY and SVGAGI. CDR3 nucleotide sequence: TGTGCCAGCAGTTTTACGGCAGATACATCACCATATGGCTACACCTTC. This translates into CASSFTADTSPYGYTF.

The J gene is TRBJ2-7, the V gene TRBV10-1, with 8 nucleotides matching TRBD1. J was trimmed by 6 bases and V by 4 bases; bases with no gene match: 8. Looked up from germline, CDR1 is WNHNN and CDR2 is SYGVQD (reference sequence). CDR3 length: 14 amino acids. The CDR3, as DNA: TGCGCCAGCAGTGGGACAGGGAAGCTGAGCGAGCAGTACTTC. This translates into CASSGTGKLSEQYF.

V usage is TRBV19 and J usage is TRBJ2-1; 10 bases map to TRBD2. This CDR3 contains 14 residues. Germline V CDR1 and CDR2: LNHDA, SQIVND (reference sequence). V was clipped by 6 bases and J by 8 bases; unmatched bases: 7. The CDR3 spells CASSPGLARDEQFF. CDR3 nucleotide sequence: TGTGCCAGTAGCCCGGGACTAGCGAGAGATGAGCAGTTCTTC.

The chain carries TRBV18 and TRBJ2-3; D remains ambiguous. Trimming removed 3 bases from V and 2 bases from J, with 6 bases in between. Per the germline V gene, CDR1 is KGHSH and CDR2 is LQKENI. CDR3 length: 13 residues. The CDR3 is CASSPGITDTQYF. As DNA, the CDR3 is TGTGCCAGCTCACCCGGCATCACAGATACGCAGTATTTT.

This clone was observed once. The chain couples TRBV7-2 to TRBJ2-1; D tentatively reads TRBD1 or TRBD2 (5 bases each). The V end was cut by 4 bases, the J end by 7 bases, with 17 bases between. Germline V gene lookup returns CDR1 SGHTA and CDR2 FQGNSA. The CDR3 totals 15 residues. The DNA of the CDR3 is TGTGCCAGCAGCTCCCCCTCGGGCAGGGAGAATGAGCAGTTCTTC. It encodes CASSSPSGRENEQFF.

This chain joins TRBV19 and TRBJ1-3, with a weak D call TRBD1 (5 bases). The CDR3 has 15 residues. The V gene's germline CDR1 is LNHDA and CDR2 SQIVND (reference sequence). The V end was cut by 2 bases, the J end by 1 base, with 9 bases between. The CDR3 loop reads CASSIQGQSGNTIYF. In DNA, the CDR3 is TGTGCCAGTAGTATACAAGGACAATCTGGAAACACCATATATTTT. Drawing the rest from reference TRBV19 and TRBJ1-3, the complete variable domain is DGGITQSPKYLFRKEGQNVTLSCEQNLNHDAMYWYRQDPGQGLRLIYYSQIVNDFQKGDIAEGYSVSREKKESFPLTVTSAQKNPTAFYLCASSIQGQSGNTIYFGEGSWLTVV.

This chain uses TRBV5-5 with TRBJ1-5; D ambiguous. The CDR3 length is 15 residues. CDR1 and CDR2 from the germline V gene are SGHKS and YYEKEE (reference sequence). Trimming left V 0 bases short and J 0 bases short, with 7 bases between. CDR3 sequence: CASSLAYYSNQPQHF. In DNA, the CDR3 is TGTGCCAGCAGCTTGGCCTACTATAGCAATCAGCCCCAGCATTTT.

The rearrangement joins TRBV15 to TRBJ2-5; the D is unclear. The CDR3 has 13 amino acids. CDR1 and CDR2 from the germline V gene are LNHNV and YYDKDF (reference sequence). The V and J ends lost 1 base and 1 base respectively, with 4 bases between them. This CDR3 is CATSRGSQETQYF. The CDR3 bases are TGTGCCACCAGCAGAGGAAGCCAAGAGACCCAGTACTTC.

V is TRBV28 and J is TRBJ1-6; D call uncertain. This CDR3 has 13 residues. Germline CDR1 reads MDHEN; CDR2 reads SYDVKM. V lost 4 bases, J lost 11 bases, and 12 bases lay in between. The CDR3 nucleotides are TGTGCCAGCAGTTATCAGCAAGAGCCACCCCTCCACTTT. This translates into CASSYQQEPPLHF.

The V gene is TRBV6-1, the J gene TRBJ2-1; D is unclear. Germline assignment: CDR1 MNHNS and CDR2 SASEGT. Trimming stripped 5 bases from V and 13 bases from J, with 15 bases between. The CDR3 is 12 residues long. This CDR3 is CASSPNPIGQFF. Here the CDR3 DNA reads TGTGCCAGCAGTCCTAACCCCATAGGTCAGTTCTTC.

The chain combines TRBV2 with TRBJ2-7; a weak D match, TRBD1 (6 bases). V was trimmed by 4 bases and J by 4 bases, leaving 17 bases between them. This CDR3 contains 15 residues. Germline lookup yields CDR1 SNHLY and CDR2 FYNNEI. The CDR3 protein is CASSVSSGAVYEQYF. CDR3 DNA sequence: TGTGCCAGCAGTGTAAGTTCAGGGGCGGTTTACGAGCAGTACTTC. Full variable domain (missing parts from reference TRBV2 and TRBJ2-7): EPEVTQTPSHQVTQMGQEVILRCVPISNHLYFYWYRQILGQKVEFLVSFYNNEISEKSEIFDDQFSVERPDGSNFTLKIRSTKLEDSAMYFCASSVSSGAVYEQYFGPGTRLTVT.

This clone has just a few counts. The chain employs TRBV5-1 and TRBJ1-1; 9 nucleotides agree with TRBD1. V shed 4 bases, J shed 8 bases, and the junction held 6 bases outside the gene matches. The CDR3 is 13 residues long. Germline CDR1 reads SGHRS; CDR2 reads YFSETQ. CDR3 sequence: CASSGRTGDEAFF. CDR3 nucleotide sequence: TGCGCCAGCAGCGGGAGGACAGGGGACGAAGCTTTCTTT. Full variable domain (outside the CDR3, taken from reference TRBV5-1 and TRBJ1-1): KAGVTQTPRYLIKTRGQQVTLSCSPISGHRSVSWYQQTPGQGLQFLFEYFSETQRNKGNFPGRFSGRQFSNSRSEMNVSTLELGDSALYLCASSGRTGDEAFFGQGTRLTVV.

The V gene is TRBV28, the J gene TRBJ1-5, with unresolved D. Germline loops: CDR1 MDHEN, CDR2 SYDVKM. V was clipped by 3 bases and J by 7 bases, with 7 bases between them. The CDR3 covers 12 residues. The CDR3 nucleotides are TGTGCCAGCAGTTTTTCCTTACAGCCCCAGCATTTT. It encodes CASSFSLQPQHF.

The chain is built from TRBV5-1 and TRBJ2-1; 9 nucleotides agree with TRBD1. Germline trimming cut 3 bases from V and 8 bases from J; bases unmatched to any gene: 9. The germline V gene encodes CDR1 SGHRS and CDR2 YFSETQ. This CDR3 region has 15 residues. In DNA, the CDR3 is TGCGCCAGCAGCTCGCCGGGACAGGGTCCCCATGAGCAGTTCTTC. This sequence encodes CASSSPGQGPHEQFF. Filled out from reference TRBV5-1 and TRBJ2-1, the complete variable domain reads KAGVTQTPRYLIKTRGQQVTLSCSPISGHRSVSWYQQTPGQGLQFLFEYFSETQRNKGNFPGRFSGRQFSNSRSEMNVSTLELGDSALYLCASSSPGQGPHEQFFGPGTRLTVL.

This rearrangement joins TRBV18 to TRBJ1-1, with D uncertain. Trimming cost V 3 bases and J 5 bases, with 13 bases left between them. Germline V gene lookup returns CDR1 KGHSH and CDR2 LQKENI. The CDR3 contains 14 residues. CDR3 region: CASSPQEGGTEAFF. CDR3 DNA: TGTGCCAGCTCACCCCAGGAGGGCGGTACTGAAGCTTTCTTT.

The chain carries TRBV11-1 and TRBJ2-7; D ambiguous. With 3 bases removed from V and 5 bases from J, the gap between germline ends came to 17 bases. The CDR3 loop spans 15 amino acids. Looked up from germline, CDR1 is SGHAT and CDR2 is FQDESV (reference sequence). The DNA of the CDR3 is TGTGCCAGCAGCTTGGGTACGTACCGGAGCGACGAGCAGTACTTC. Translation gives CASSLGTYRSDEQYF.

The rearrangement uses TRBV5-1 and TRBJ2-3; the D gene is possibly TRBD2 (5 bases). V gave up 7 bases and J gave up 4 bases, with 7 bases separating them. The CDR3 totals 11 residues. CDR1 SGHRS and CDR2 YFSETQ come from the germline V gene. The CDR3 DNA reads TGCGCCAGCCTCGGGGCAGATACGCAGTATTTT. Translation: CASLGADTQYF. The full variable domain, in which reference TRBV5-1 and TRBJ2-3 provide the parts outside the CDR3, is KAGVTQTPRYLIKTRGQQVTLSCSPISGHRSVSWYQQTPGQGLQFLFEYFSETQRNKGNFPGRFSGRQFSNSRSEMNVSTLELGDSALYLCASLGADTQYFGPGTRLTVL.

V and J are TRBV5-4 and TRBJ2-7; 8 bases align to TRBD1. The V segment lost 0 bases and the J segment 4 bases; nucleotides outside the gene matches: 9. Per germline, CDR1 SGHNT and CDR2 YYREEE (reference sequence). The length of the CDR3 is 16 residues. CDR3 in amino acids: CASSLGPGQANYEQYF. DNA of the CDR3: TGTGCCAGCAGCTTGGGCCCGGGACAGGCCAATTACGAGCAGTACTTC.